The text below deals with one T cell receptor beta chain. The sample holds many counts of this clonotype. Its antigen is currently not known. No quality values exist for individual bases; no much larger clone is one base distant. The data are from a study of breast tumors, draining lymph nodes, adjacent tissues (dated by TCRdb to 2015 to 2016). A note on the overall study: In breast cancer patients, the study compared the TCR beta repertoires of tumor, adjacent nontumor tissue and axillary lymph nodes. The study aimed to assess the relationships and possible T-cell exchange between tumor, surrounding tissue and draining lymph node repertoires in human breast cancer.

Including cysteine and phenylalanine, the CDR3 has 15 amino acids. Only the CDR3 part of the read is kept: 45 bases, read in frame from the first base. From a lookup of the germline V gene, CDR1 and CDR2 are KGHDR and SFDVKD. After removal of 1 base from V and 6 bases from J, the junction retains 3 bases not matched to a gene. The axillary draining lymph nodes of breast cancer patients were the source of the lymph node samples. Sequencing used an Illumina HiSeq 2000. Multiplex PCR amplification was used to build the TCR beta chain libraries. The amplified TCR beta chain products were analyzed by high-throughput sequencing. TCRdb trimmed the raw reads at Q25, called clones with MiXCR and kept productive beta chains. CDR3 protein duplicates are merged, each entry listing the most common genes and DNA. This sample lists under 350,000 distinct CDR3 sequences; around 31% were detected once. Clones ranked in the top ten supply 0.85% to 1.2% of the sample.

General study outcomes and caveats: The data were considered consistent with most tumor T cells being derived from the lymph node and subsequently expanding within tumor tissue. The conclusion that tumor T cells originate in lymph nodes was presented as consistent with a hypothesis rather than as directly demonstrated. The similarity between tumor and nontumor tissue repertoires was significantly greater in luminal-like breast cancer than in basal-like breast cancer. Tumors showed preferential V and J gene usage, and their T-cell repertoire diversity fell below that of lymph nodes yet above that of nontumor tissue.

The receptor comes from a female donor with breast cancer. Some clones in this sample may be carry-over from other donors' samples. Material: axillary lymph node tissue. This sequence uses TRBV24-1 and TRBJ2-1, and TRBD2 aligns with 9 junction nucleotides. DNA sequence: TGTGCCACCAGTGATTTATTAGCGGGAGTCAATGAGCAGTTCTTC. Its protein product is CATSDLLAGVNEQFF.